Presented here are 28 T cell receptor beta chains from one specimen sequenced in a study of STAT5B mutations in CD4+ large granular lymphocyte leukemia. Method: immunoSEQ multiplex PCR; TCRdb's copy keeps in-frame clones and lacks some. The table has about 30,000 clones, roughly 84% seen once. Sample: CD4+ T cells from blood buffy coats. The receptors shown here come from a human donor in good health.

The chain links TRBV5-1 to TRBJ2-5; D is unresolved. CDR3 length: 12 amino acids. Trimming left V 4 bases short and J 1 base short, with 5 bases between. Germline loops: CDR1 SGHRS, CDR2 YFSETQ. The CDR3 bases are TGCGCCAGCAGCAACCTCCAAGAGACCCAGTACTTC. This gives the protein CASSNLQETQYF.

The chain joins TRBV2 to TRBJ2-5; D is possibly TRBD1 or TRBD2 (5 bases each). Germline lookup yields CDR1 SNHLY and CDR2 FYNNEI. The V end lost 7 bases, the J end lost 4 bases, and 13 bases lay between the germline ends. The CDR3 covers 13 residues. The CDR3 here is CASNPTRGETQYF. The CDR3 nucleotides read TGTGCCAGCAACCCCACTAGGGGAGAGACCCAGTACTTC. Complete variable domain (other parts from reference TRBV2 and TRBJ2-5): EPEVTQTPSHQVTQMGQEVILRCVPISNHLYFYWYRQILGQKVEFLVSFYNNEISEKSEIFDDQFSVERPDGSNFTLKIRSTKLEDSAMYFCASNPTRGETQYFGPGTRLLVL.

V is TRBV2 and J is TRBJ2-1, with D possibly called TRBD1 or TRBD2 (6 bases each). With 4 bases removed from V and 10 bases from J, the gap between germline ends came to 20 bases. In germline, CDR1 is SNHLY, CDR2 FYNNEI. The CDR3 is 15 amino acids. In DNA form, the CDR3 reads TGTGCCAGCAGTGCTTGGAGGGGGGCAATCGAGGAGCAGTTCTTC. Protein sequence: CASSAWRGAIEEQFF.

This clone was observed a single time. The chain recombines TRBV7-9 with TRBJ2-5; 13 bases map to TRBD2. V was pared by 0 bases and J by 2 bases, with 3 bases of the junction left unmatched. There are 17 residues in the CDR3. The germline V gene encodes CDR1 SEHNR and CDR2 FQNEAQ (reference sequence). The CDR3 DNA reads TGTGCCAGCAGCTTAGCTGGGACTAGCGGGGTACAAGAGACCCAGTACTTC. This codes for CASSLAGTSGVQETQYF.

The chain employs TRBV10-3 and TRBJ1-6; D unresolved. Germline V gives CDR1 ENHRY, CDR2 SYGVKD. This CDR3 has 14 residues. The ends were cut back, 3 bases at V and 7 bases at J, with 10 bases in the middle. CDR3 loop: CAISDLGSNSPLHF. DNA for the CDR3: TGTGCCATCAGTGATCTAGGGAGCAATTCACCCCTCCACTTT.

J is TRBJ2-5 and V is TRBV19; 7 nucleotides agree with TRBD2. Germline lookup yields CDR1 LNHDA and CDR2 SQIVND (reference sequence). V gave up 6 bases and J gave up 0 bases; unmatched junction bases: 7. The CDR3 consists of 15 residues. This CDR3 is CASSEGGLYQETQYF. The DNA for the CDR3 is TGTGCCAGTAGCGAGGGAGGGTTGTACCAAGAGACCCAGTACTTC.

The chain is built from TRBV7-2 and TRBJ1-6; 11 bases align to TRBD1. The CDR3 runs 15 residues. V was pared by 5 bases and J by 9 bases, with 6 bases of the junction left unmatched. In germline, CDR1 is SGHTA, CDR2 FQGNSA. This CDR3 reads CASSHRTGGSSPLHF. CDR3 DNA: TGTGCCAGCAGCCACCGGACAGGGGGCTCTTCACCCCTCCACTTT.

This CDR3 is CASSLGGGEETQYF. The CDR3 coding sequence is TGTGCCAGCAGCTTGGGTGGGGGAGAAGAGACCCAGTACTTC. The rearrangement joins TRBV5-4 to TRBJ2-5; tentatively, D is TRBD1 or TRBD2 (5 bases each). This CDR3 is built from 14 residues. Germline CDR1 and CDR2: SGHNT and YYREEE (reference sequence). The germline V and J ends were trimmed by 0 bases and 3 bases, with 9 bases remaining between them. The full variable domain, rest sourced from reference TRBV5-4 and TRBJ2-5, is ETGVTQSPTHLIKTRGQQVTLRCSSQSGHNTVSWYQQALGQGPQFIFQYYREEENGRGNFPPRFSGLQFPNYSSELNVNALELDDSALYLCASSLGGGEETQYFGPGTRLLVL.

The gene calls are TRBV7-2 and TRBJ2-7; 15 bases fit TRBD2. CDR3 length: 15 amino acids. V shed 4 bases and J 4 bases; nucleotides not matched to a gene: 2. From germline, CDR1 is SGHTA and CDR2 FQGNSA. The CDR3 sequence is CASSSGTSGRYEQYF. For the CDR3, the DNA is TGTGCCAGCAGCTCGGGGACTAGCGGGAGGTACGAGCAGTACTTC.

Only a few counts were recorded for this clone. The V and J genes are TRBV6-1 and TRBJ2-7; D is uncertain. There are 12 residues in the CDR3. The germline V gene has CDR1 MNHNS and CDR2 SASEGT. Trimming left V 5 bases short and J 2 bases short, with 7 bases between. The CDR3, as DNA: TGTGCCAGCAGTCCCTCTCCCTACGAGCAGTACTTC. It translates to CASSPSPYEQYF.

This sequence joins TRBV19 and TRBJ1-2; weak D call: TRBD1 (5 bases). Trimming removed 3 bases from V and 6 bases from J, with 11 bases in between. CDR1 is LNHDA, CDR2 SQIVND, per germline (reference sequence). CDR3 length equals 13 residues. The CDR3 DNA sequence: TGTGCCAGTAGTATTACCAGGGTAGATGGCTACACCTTC. Encoded protein: CASSITRVDGYTF.

V and J are TRBV27 and TRBJ2-2; 9 bases fit TRBD1. Germline V gives CDR1 MNHEY, CDR2 SMNVEV (reference sequence). This CDR3 has 16 amino acids. With 1 base clipped from V and 5 bases from J, the junction kept 5 bases outside the gene matches. DNA for the CDR3: TGTGCCAGCAGTTTATATCTGGGGACAGGGACCGGGGAGCTGTTTTTT. It is translated as CASSLYLGTGTGELFF.

This chain connects TRBV2 to TRBJ2-6; D gene ambiguous. The length of the CDR3 is 15 residues. The ends were cut back, 1 base at V and 4 bases at J, with 8 bases in the middle. Germline CDR1 is SNHLY and CDR2 is FYNNEI. The CDR3 sequence: CASSEGQTGANVLTF. CDR3 in DNA: TGTGCCAGCAGTGAAGGCCAGACGGGGGCCAACGTCCTGACTTTC.

In this sample, this clone turned up once. This sequence joins TRBV18 and TRBJ2-7; 10 bases line up with TRBD1. V dropped 4 bases and J dropped 5; count of bases not matched to a gene: 5. This CDR3 has 14 amino acids. Germline V CDR1 and CDR2: KGHSH, LQKENI. Here the CDR3 DNA reads TGTGCCAGCTCACTCTCGGGACAGGGGCACGAGCAGTACTTC. Translated, it gives CASSLSGQGHEQYF.

This chain uses TRBV4-2 with TRBJ2-3; the D gene could be TRBD1 or TRBD2 (5 bases each). V was shortened by 0 bases and J by 0 bases, with 13 bases between the two germline ends. This CDR3 region has 17 residues. CDR1 LGHNA and CDR2 YNFKEQ come from the germline V gene. The CDR3 spells CASSQDGAGTSTDTQYF. The DNA for the CDR3 is TGTGCCAGCAGCCAAGACGGGGCGGGCACTAGCACAGATACGCAGTATTTT.

The V gene is TRBV27, the J gene TRBJ2-5, with 8 bases fitting TRBD2. Trimming removed 6 bases from V and 1 base from J; junction bases left unmatched: 10. CDR3 length: 16 residues. CDR1 is MNHEY, CDR2 SMNVEV, per germline (reference sequence). CDR3 protein: CASRRTSGQFQETQYF. In DNA form, the CDR3 reads TGTGCCAGCAGACGAACTAGCGGCCAATTCCAAGAGACCCAGTACTTC.

This chain connects TRBV27 to TRBJ2-7; 16 bases map to TRBD2. With 0 bases clipped from V and 5 bases from J, the junction kept 4 bases outside the gene matches. This CDR3 contains 17 residues. Per the germline V gene, CDR1 is MNHEY and CDR2 is SMNVEV (reference sequence). CDR3 DNA sequence: TGTGCCAGCAGTTTATCCGGGACTAGCGGGAGGGCCAACGAGCAGTACTTC. Protein sequence: CASSLSGTSGRANEQYF.

The rearrangement uses TRBV19 and TRBJ1-6; D is ambiguous. The germline V gene has CDR1 LNHDA and CDR2 SQIVND (reference sequence). The ends were cut back, 0 bases at V and 11 bases at J, with 8 bases in the middle. This CDR3 region has 13 residues. In DNA form, the CDR3 reads TGTGCCAGTAGTATAGATCAGTGGACACCCCTCCACTTT. Residues: CASSIDQWTPLHF.

For the CDR3, the DNA is TGTGCCAGCCTGGACAGGTTGAACACTGAAGCTTTCTTT. Translating it yields CASLDRLNTEAFF. The J gene is TRBJ1-1, the V gene TRBV13; 7 nucleotides match TRBD1. The CDR3 extends over 13 amino acids. Trimming took 8 bases from V and 0 from J; bases not matched to a gene: 3. CDR1 is PRHDT and CDR2 is FYEKMQ in the germline V gene (reference sequence).

V gene TRBV11-2 combines with J gene TRBJ2-7, with 8 bases aligning to TRBD2. CDR3 length: 17 amino acids. The germline gives CDR1 SGHAT, CDR2 FQNNGV. V shed 4 bases, J shed 5 bases, and the junction held 16 bases outside the gene matches. The DNA of the CDR3 is TGTGCCAGCAGCTCAGCTATATCCGGGAGGGCCGGGAACGAGCAGTACTTC. This translates into CASSSAISGRAGNEQYF.

The chain combines TRBV2 with TRBJ1-1; D gene unclear. The germline V and J ends were trimmed by 7 bases and 1 base, with 4 bases remaining between them. The CDR3 loop spans 11 amino acids. Germline CDR1 and CDR2: SNHLY and FYNNEI. This CDR3 reads CASTSNTEAFF. DNA for the CDR3: TGTGCCAGCACCTCGAACACTGAAGCTTTCTTT.

The gene calls are TRBV6-6 and TRBJ1-2, with D unresolved. V gave up 7 bases and J gave up 4 bases, with 22 bases separating them. Germline V gene data show CDR1 as MNHNY and CDR2 as SVGAGI (reference sequence). CDR3 length equals 16 residues. CDR3 region: CASIYGTGFPLYGYTF. The CDR3 DNA follows: TGTGCCAGCATCTACGGAACGGGATTCCCCCTCTATGGCTACACCTTC.

V and J are TRBV5-5 and TRBJ2-5; a possible D gene is TRBD2 (5 bases). The length of the CDR3 is 14 residues. From germline, CDR1 is SGHKS and CDR2 YYEKEE (reference sequence). V was trimmed by 4 bases and J by 5 bases, leaving 15 bases between them. CDR3 in DNA: TGTGCCAGCAGCCCATTCCGGACTTGGGAGACCCAGTACTTC. Translation: CASSPFRTWETQYF.

The chain employs TRBV5-1 and TRBJ1-4, with 9 bases identical to TRBD1. The germline V gene encodes CDR1 SGHRS and CDR2 YFSETQ. CDR3 length: 15 amino acids. V was clipped by 0 bases and J by 3 bases; unmatched bases: 0. CDR3: CASSLGDRANEKLFF. The DNA of the CDR3 is TGCGCCAGCAGCTTGGGGGACAGGGCTAATGAAAAACTGTTTTTT.

The V and J genes are TRBV29-1 and TRBJ2-2, with D hard to call. The germline V and J ends were trimmed by 6 bases and 6 bases, with 8 bases remaining between them. Germline CDR1 and CDR2: SQVTM and ANQGSEA. The CDR3 has 11 residues. CDR3 DNA: TGCAGCGTGCAGAATGCCGGGGAGCTGTTTTTT. Translated, it gives CSVQNAGELFF.

The rearrangement uses TRBV28 and TRBJ1-5, with 9 bases that match TRBD1. This CDR3 is built from 16 residues. The germline V gene encodes CDR1 MDHEN and CDR2 SYDVKM. After removal of 6 bases from V and 3 bases from J, the junction contained 9 bases not matched to a gene. Here the CDR3 reads CASSRGGDRDNQPQHF. The CDR3 nucleotides are TGTGCCAGCAGCCGTGGGGGGGACAGGGACAATCAGCCCCAGCATTTT.

This sequence joins TRBV5-4 and TRBJ2-3; D perhaps matches TRBD2 (6 bases). Looked up from germline, CDR1 is SGHNT and CDR2 is YYREEE (reference sequence). The CDR3 length is 15 residues. With 4 bases removed from V and 3 bases from J, the gap between germline ends came to 15 bases. CDR3 bases: TGTGCCAGCAGCCGCCGGGACTTTCCTACAGATACGCAGTATTTT. Amino acid sequence: CASSRRDFPTDTQYF.

This clone was counted once. This chain links TRBV6-6 with TRBJ2-5, with D hard to call. CDR1 is MNHNY, CDR2 SVGAGI, per germline (reference sequence). V was shortened by 2 bases and J by 5 bases, with 6 bases between the two germline ends. CDR3 length: 12 amino acids. The CDR3 loop is CASSYSAETQYF. For the CDR3, the DNA is TGTGCCAGCAGTTACAGCGCGGAGACCCAGTACTTC.